The 3 T cell receptor beta chains below come from one sample, sequenced in a study of immune characterization of retroperitoneal liposarcoma. Using its own MiXCR run on the PCR reads, TCRdb lists one record per CDR3 protein. The data hold around 20,000 distinct CDR3 sequences, with about 35% observed a single time. Source material: blood. These receptor sequences come from a male donor with retroperitoneal liposarcoma.

This chain joins TRBV6-6 and TRBJ2-1, with 13 bases aligning to TRBD2. The end of the DNA aligns better with TRBJ2-7, so the J call may be wrong. CDR1 and CDR2 from the germline V gene are MNHNY and SVGAGI (reference sequence). This CDR3 comprises 13 residues. The CDR3 sequence is CASTSGGVHEQYF. As DNA, the CDR3 is TGTGCCAGTACTAGCGGGGGGGTTCATGAGCAGTACTTC.

This chain connects TRBV7-4 to TRBJ2-3; D might be TRBD2 (5 bases). Per the germline V gene, CDR1 is SGHVT and CDR2 is SQSDAQ. The CDR3 length is 14 residues. Trimming cost V 2 bases and J 7 bases, with 13 bases left between them. The CDR3: CASSLRGPYYTQYF. Here the CDR3 DNA reads TGTGCCAGCAGCTTACGCGGGCCCTATTATACGCAGTATTTT.

The chain carries TRBV12-3 or TRBV12-4 and TRBJ2-1; TRBD1 agrees at 9 bases. The J call may be mistaken, given a closer DNA end match to TRBJ2-7. The CDR3 extends over 15 amino acids. The DNA of the CDR3 is TGTGCCAGCAGACTACGACAGGGGGGGGGCTACGAGCAGTACTTC. Encoded protein: CASRLRQGGGYEQYF.